A single sample is the source of the 27 T cell receptor delta chains below, sequenced in a study of Vδ1+ human thymocytes. General observations from the study: Highly polyclonal TRG and TRD repertoires with Gaussian CDR3 length distributions appeared in thymus.

These receptors are not linked to any known antigen. RNA was extracted from the cells and then reverse transcribed. Pooled V-gene forward primers with one constant-region reverse primer generated the CDR3 amplicons by multiplex PCR. TCRdb redid clone calling on the multiplex PCR reads using CATT. Of tens of thousands of delta-chain clones listed, less than 20% were seen once; the top ten hold approximately 0.54%. Material: Vdelta1+ gamma-delta thymocytes from the thymus. The sample's subset: FACS-sorted CD3+ TCRalphabeta- TCRVdelta1+ TCRVdelta2- thymocytes. Source of these receptors: a boy younger than two who had congenital heart surgery.

In its sample, this clone was seen a few times. The V call is TRDV1, the J call TRDJ1, with 9 bases aligning to TRDD3. The V segment lost 0 bases and the J segment 3 bases; nucleotides outside the gene matches: 23. This CDR3 is 22 amino acids long. Germline CDR1 reads TSWWSYY; CDR2 reads QGS. CDR3 DNA sequence: TGTGCTCTTGGGGAACTGATCCTACCTCTGGATCTAGCTGGGGGATTCTCCGATAAACTCATCTTT. Amino acid sequence: CALGELILPLDLAGGFSDKLIF.

The rearrangement links TRDV1 to TRDJ1; 10 bases are shared with TRDD3. V dropped 8 bases and J dropped 6; count of bases not matched to a gene: 12. This CDR3 comprises 15 residues. Germline V CDR1 and CDR2: TSWWSYY, QGS. CDR3 nucleotide sequence: TGTGCTCTTTCCCCCTGCCACTGGGGGATCCATAAACTCATCTTT. Residues: CALSPCHWGIHKLIF.

This clone was counted only a few times. This chain joins TRDV1 and TRDJ1; D unresolved. Germline values: CDR1 TSWWSYY, CDR2 QGS. V was trimmed by 0 bases and J by 4 bases, leaving 12 bases between them. This CDR3 has 15 amino acids. The CDR3 reads CALGELPPSNDKLIF. The CDR3 coding sequence is TGTGCTCTTGGGGAACTCCCCCCCTCAAACGATAAACTCATCTTT.

This clone was observed a few times. The chain links TRDV1 to TRDJ1; D possibly corresponds to TRDD3 (5 bases). This CDR3 has 18 amino acids. V dropped 2 bases and J dropped 3 bases, with 22 bases sitting between them. Germline V gene data show CDR1 as TSWWSYY and CDR2 as QGS. The CDR3 here is CALGERDLFWASSDKLIF. For the CDR3, the DNA is TGTGCTCTTGGGGAAAGGGACCTGTTCTGGGCCAGCTCCGATAAACTCATCTTT.

In this sample, this clone turned up a few times. The chain carries TRDV1 and TRDJ1; 8 bases match TRDD3. This CDR3 contains 19 residues. CDR1 is TSWWSYY, CDR2 QGS, per germline. J gave up 1 base and V 2 bases, and 15 bases lay outside the gene matches. Here the CDR3 DNA reads TGTGCTCTTGGGGAAGAGGATCCCTCTGGACTGGGGGGCACCGATAAACTCATCTTT. It specifies CALGEEDPSGLGGTDKLIF.

A few counts support this clone. This sequence joins TRDV1 and TRDJ1; 11 bases are shared with TRDD3. CDR3 size: 24 residues. Germline V lookup: CDR1 TSWWSYY, CDR2 QGS. The J segment lost 5 bases and the V segment lost 0 bases, leaving 29 bases of the junction unmatched. The CDR3 here is CALGELVGAQTIGGYAYPVDKLIF. The CDR3 DNA follows: TGTGCTCTTGGGGAACTAGTAGGGGCCCAAACAATTGGGGGATACGCGTATCCGGTGGATAAACTCATCTTT.

This chain joins TRDV1 and TRDJ1, with TRDD3 matching 10 bases. This CDR3 comprises 18 residues. Trimming cost V 3 bases and J 0 bases; bases outside gene matches: 10. CDR1 is TSWWSYY and CDR2 is QGS in the germline V gene. CDR3 in amino acids: CALGDTGGGYRYTDKLIF. The CDR3 DNA sequence: TGTGCTCTTGGGGACACCGGTGGGGGATACCGGTACACCGATAAACTCATCTTT.

There are a few counts of this clone. The V call is TRDV1, the J call TRDJ1; 11 positions agree with TRDD3. The germline V gene has CDR1 TSWWSYY and CDR2 QGS. J gave up 1 base and V 2 bases, and 18 bases lay outside the gene matches. This CDR3 comprises 21 residues. The CDR3 coding sequence is TGTGCTCTTGGGGAAGGGCAATATCCTGGGGGATACAGTCCTTGCACCGATAAACTCATCTTT. Encoded protein: CALGEGQYPGGYSPCTDKLIF.

This clone occurred a few times. The V call is TRDV1, the J call TRDJ1; weak D call: TRDD3 (6 bases). CDR3 length: 22 residues. Trimming cost V 2 bases and J 0 bases, with 31 bases left between them. Germline CDR1 reads TSWWSYY; CDR2 reads QGS. CDR3 residues: CALGEKWGVLGPPAGYTDKLIF. In nucleotides, the CDR3 is TGTGCTCTTGGGGAAAAATGGGGGGTACTGGGACCCCCGGCTGGTTACACCGATAAACTCATCTTT.

This chain joins TRDV1 and TRDJ1, with TRDD3 identical over 9 bases. The CDR3 has 21 residues. The V gene end was trimmed by 1 base and the J gene end by 0 bases; junction bases not matched to a gene: 18. Germline CDR1 is TSWWSYY and CDR2 is QGS. The chain's CDR3 is CALGERFTLGDSIPYTDKLIF. Written as DNA, the CDR3 is TGTGCTCTTGGGGAACGGTTTACGCTGGGGGATTCCATTCCGTACACCGATAAACTCATCTTT.

The V call is TRDV1, the J call TRDJ1; TRDD3 is a possible D gene (6 bases). CDR1 is TSWWSYY and CDR2 is QGS in the germline V gene. CDR3 length: 19 residues. Between the trimmed V and J ends, which lost 3 bases and 0 bases, there was a span of 23 bases. CDR3 residues: CALGDLSYLRDKYTDKLIF. DNA of the CDR3: TGTGCTCTTGGGGACCTGTCCTATCTGAGGGATAAGTACACCGATAAACTCATCTTT.

The table lists this clone with a few counts. The chain recombines TRDV1 with TRDJ1; D is ambiguous. Trimming took 4 bases from V and 1 from J, leaving 25 bases between them. The germline V gene encodes CDR1 TSWWSYY and CDR2 QGS. The CDR3 has 19 residues. The CDR3 DNA is TGTGCTCTTGGGGTACGATTTTCTACTGAAAAAAATCGCACCGATAAACTCATCTTT. Amino acids: CALGVRFSTEKNRTDKLIF.

On this clone: Compared with germline, one end of the junction differs, possibly owing to a read error. The chain uses TRDV1 and TRDJ1, with 10 bases that match TRDD3. CDR3 length: 25 amino acids. Germline V gene sequence: CDR1 TSWWSYY, CDR2 QGS. CDR3: CALGTSVRPFPYWGINPAGTDKLIF. CDR3 DNA sequence: TGTGCCCTTGGGACCTCGGTGAGGCCTTTCCCTTACTGGGGGATCAATCCAGCCGGCACCGATAAACTCATCTTT.

This clone was detected only a few times. J is TRDJ1 and V is TRDV1; perhaps TRDD2 as D (8 bases). This CDR3 region has 21 residues. CDR1 is TSWWSYY and CDR2 is QGS in the germline V gene. V lost 5 bases, J lost 2 bases, and 33 bases lay in between. The chain's CDR3 is CALGLQPLPNWGFTPTDKLIF. For the CDR3, the DNA is TGTGCTCTTGGGCTACAACCCCTTCCTAACTGGGGATTCACCCCTACCGATAAACTCATCTTT.

This chain uses TRDV1 with TRDJ1, with TRDD2 matching over 9 bases. Germline-derived CDR1 and CDR2 are TSWWSYY and QGS. There are 20 residues in the CDR3. V was pared by 2 bases and J by 3 bases, with 19 bases of the junction left unmatched. CDR3: CALGERPSYAYWGVSDKLIF. CDR3 in DNA: TGTGCTCTTGGGGAAAGGCCTTCCTACGCGTACTGGGGAGTTTCCGATAAACTCATCTTT.

This chain joins TRDV1 and TRDJ1; D gene ambiguous. The CDR3 loop spans 17 amino acids. CDR1 and CDR2 from the germline V gene are TSWWSYY and QGS. V shed 0 bases and J shed 0 bases, with 14 bases lying between them. CDR3 protein: CALGELGPALYTDKLIF. CDR3 nucleotide sequence: TGTGCTCTTGGGGAACTCGGGCCCGCCCTGTACACCGATAAACTCATCTTT.

This clone came up a few times. The V gene is TRDV1, the J gene TRDJ1; D remains ambiguous. The V and J ends lost 5 bases and 3 bases respectively, with 16 bases between them. The CDR3 runs 15 residues. From germline, CDR1 is TSWWSYY and CDR2 QGS. The CDR3 is CALGTTPPIADKLIF. The CDR3 nucleotides read TGTGCTCTTGGGACTACCCCCCCTATTGCCGATAAACTCATCTTT.

Concerning this clone: This same CDR3 is encoded by further DNA sequences in the sample. This chain joins TRDV1 and TRDJ1, with D perhaps matching TRDD3 (6 bases). From germline, CDR1 is TSWWSYY and CDR2 QGS. Trimming took off 5 bases at V and 2 bases at J, with 36 bases between the two ends. The CDR3 length is 22 residues. In nucleotides, the CDR3 is TGTGCTCTTGGGATCCTGCCTTGCCCCACAACCACCGGGGATTCGGGAACCGATAAACTCATCTTT. It yields the protein CALGILPCPTTTGDSGTDKLIF.

The J gene is TRDJ1, the V gene TRDV1, with TRDD3 matching over 11 bases. CDR3 size: 23 residues. The J segment lost 7 bases and the V segment lost 1 base, leaving 29 bases of the junction unmatched. CDR1 is TSWWSYY, CDR2 QGS, per germline. The CDR3 nucleotides are TGTGCTCTTGGGGAACCCTCTTCCTACCCCAACCTGTACTGGGGGATAGAGCACGGTAAACTCATCTTT. Protein product: CALGEPSSYPNLYWGIEHGKLIF.

Only one count was recorded for this clone. V gene TRDV1 combines with J gene TRDJ1; 10 bases map to TRDD3. V was pared by 0 bases and J by 1 base, with 5 bases of the junction left unmatched. CDR3 length equals 17 residues. Germline V gene data show CDR1 as TSWWSYY and CDR2 as QGS. The DNA of the CDR3 is TGTGCTCTTGGGGAACTGGGGGATACGAGGGGCACCGATAAACTCATCTTT. Translating it yields CALGELGDTRGTDKLIF.

This clone has more than one count but fewer than ten. The rearrangement links TRDV1 to TRDJ1; the match to TRDD2 covers 9 bases. Germline CDR1 and CDR2: TSWWSYY and QGS. This CDR3 region has 17 residues. Trimming took 4 bases from V and 5 from J; bases not matched to a gene: 14. CDR3 nucleotide sequence: TGTGCTCTTGGGGCACCCTTCCTACGCGGGACTGGGGATAAACTCATCTTT. Residues: CALGAPFLRGTGDKLIF.

The V call is TRDV1, the J call TRDJ1, with D tentatively TRDD2 or TRDD3 (7 bases each). The CDR3 has 18 residues. The V gene lost 4 bases and the J gene lost 1 base, with 22 bases spanning the gap. Per the germline V gene, CDR1 is TSWWSYY and CDR2 is QGS. CDR3 amino acids: CALGAFLRGGGGTDKLIF. The CDR3 nucleotides are TGTGCTCTTGGGGCATTCCTACGGGGTGGGGGAGGCACCGATAAACTCATCTTT.

By sample share, this clone is medium-sized. The chain employs TRDV2 and TRDJ1, with 10 positions matching TRDD3. The germline V gene encodes CDR1 GEAIGNYY and CDR2 EKD. The J segment lost 2 bases and the V segment lost 3 bases, leaving 5 bases of the junction unmatched. The length of the CDR3 is 15 residues. CDR3 DNA: TGTGCCTGTGACCTGGTACTGGGGGATACCGATAAACTCATCTTT. It specifies CACDLVLGDTDKLIF.

This clone was counted between two and nine times. The chain has TRDV1 and TRDJ1; unclear D gene. CDR3 length: 14 amino acids. The germline gives CDR1 TSWWSYY, CDR2 QGS. The ends were cut back, 2 bases at V and 0 bases at J, with 7 bases in the middle. The CDR3 sequence: CALGEARDTDKLIF. The CDR3 DNA sequence: TGTGCTCTTGGGGAAGCTCGAGACACCGATAAACTCATCTTT.

This clone was detected a few times. This chain connects TRDV1 to TRDJ1; D is possibly TRDD3 (7 bases). The ends were cut back, 0 bases at V and 0 bases at J, with 23 bases in the middle. In germline, CDR1 is TSWWSYY, CDR2 QGS. The CDR3 runs 20 residues. The CDR3 nucleotides are TGTGCTCTTGGGGAACTGGATCCTACCTACGGATACGGGTACACCGATAAACTCATCTTT. Its translation: CALGELDPTYGYGYTDKLIF.

The rearrangement links TRDV1 to TRDJ1, with D tentatively TRDD3 (5 bases). Trimming cost V 0 bases and J 2 bases, with 22 bases left between them. CDR3 length equals 19 residues. The germline V gene has CDR1 TSWWSYY and CDR2 QGS. The CDR3 reads CALGELQVYGRICTDKLIF. CDR3 sequence (DNA): TGTGCTCTTGGGGAACTCCAAGTCTACGGGAGGATATGTACCGATAAACTCATCTTT.

V usage is TRDV1 and J usage is TRDJ1; 7 bases map to TRDD3. The CDR3 consists of 19 residues. The V gene's germline CDR1 is TSWWSYY and CDR2 QGS. The J segment lost 4 bases and the V segment lost 2 bases, leaving 19 bases of the junction unmatched. The CDR3 spells CALGECQGTARGISDKLIF. The CDR3 nucleotides are TGTGCTCTTGGGGAATGTCAGGGGACGGCCCGGGGGATTAGCGATAAACTCATCTTT.